There are a few counts of the clone carrying this T cell receptor beta chain. TCRdb analysed the 5' RACE reads with MiXCR anew, one entry per CDR3 protein. The sample yields about 41,000 distinct CDR3 sequences, about 11% seen once. Germline V gives CDR1 SGHRS, CDR2 YFSETQ. This CDR3 has 17 amino acids. The ends lost 4 bases at V and 4 bases at J; junction bases unmatched: 7. The data belong to a study of spatial heterogeneity in lung cancer. Study details: Samples were obtained from some 70 donors, all untreated early-stage non-small cell lung cancer patients.

The time point: blood at routine non-recurrence follow-up after resection. Tumor, nontumor lung or frozen PBMC supplied whole RNA that was sequenced unsorted. This sequence joins TRBV5-1 and TRBJ2-1; 14 positions match TRBD2. The TCR comes from a female donor with early-stage non-small cell lung cancer. Sample: PBMCs, taken at follow-up. DNA for the CDR3: TGCGCCAGCAGCAGGAGACTAGCGGGGGGGCCTTACAATGAGCAGTTCTTC. Its protein product is CASSRRLAGGPYNEQFF.